This T cell receptor (beta chain) came from a study of blood T cell repertoires in COVID-19. Overall study: The study drew acute and convalescent COVID-19 samples from the United States, Italy and Spain.

The CDR3 spans 14 residues. Germline CDR1 SGHAT, CDR2 FQNNGV. V gave up 5 bases and J gave up 1 base, with 9 bases separating them. Sequencing used immunoSEQ multiplex PCR; TCRdb keeps in-frame clones, though not all of them. The sample records about 100,000 clones, about nine tenths being singletons. This TCR was recovered from a man over 45 with acute or convalescent COVID-19. The chain joins TRBV11-2 to TRBJ1-3; D not certain. The source material was peripheral blood. The CDR3 region is CASSPLRSGNTIYF. The CDR3 DNA sequence: TGTGCCAGCAGCCCGCTACGGTCTGGAAACACCATATATTTT. The entire variable domain, with the rest obtained from reference TRBV11-2 and TRBJ1-3, is as follows: EAGVAQSPRYKIIEKRQSVAFWCNPISGHATLYWYQQILGQGPKLLIQFQNNGVVDDSQLPKDRFSAERLKGVDSTLKIQPAKLEDSAVYLCASSPLRSGNTIYFGEGSWLTVV.